The sequence of this T cell receptor (beta chain) was determined in a study of blood T cell repertoires in COVID-19. Background on the study: The United States, Italy and Spain were the sources of the acute and convalescent COVID-19 samples. T cells, B-cell-depleted T cells, or PBMCs provided the cDNA or gDNA that served as material.

The authors' processing: Using reference gene primer amplification, nucleated cell counts were estimated. Using immunoSEQ multiplex PCR, the repertoire was profiled, and TCRdb retains in-frame clones only, with some absent. The V and J calls and clone size come from that table; D and trimming were worked out from the DNA. This table holds about 220,000 clones, around four fifths found once. CDR3 size: 17 residues. The germline V gene encodes CDR1 SGDLS and CDR2 YYNGEE. V shed 0 bases and J 1 base; nucleotides not matched to a gene: 6. The chain uses TRBV9 and TRBJ2-3, with 9 positions matching TRBD2. Sequenced sample: peripheral blood. The receptor was isolated from a woman aged 55-69 years who had recovered from COVID-19. CDR3 DNA sequence: TGTGCCAGCAGCGTAGAGGTTCAGCGGGGGGGCACAGATACGCAGTATTTT. It specifies CASSVEVQRGGTDTQYF.